The 14 T cell receptor beta chains below all came from one sample that was sequenced in a study of blood T cells in healthy people across ages. A J-beta primer mix and a sample-barcoded 5' primer were used in a second PCR of about 7 to 12 cycles. TCRdb called the 5' RACE reads again in MiXCR, with one record for every CDR3 protein. The sample shows more than 800,000 distinct CDR3 sequences, under 45% of them seen only once. The sequenced sample was blood. These receptors all stem from a woman in her fifties or sixties in good health.

This clonotype was picked up a small number of times. The V and J genes are TRBV2 and TRBJ2-1; D may be TRBD1 (6 bases). V was pared by 6 bases and J by 5 bases, with 11 bases between. The CDR3 sequence is 13 residues long. Looked up from germline, CDR1 is SNHLY and CDR2 is FYNNEI. The CDR3 region has the DNA TGTGCCAGCAGCGTTACAGGGAACAATGAGCAGTTCTTC. This gives the protein CASSVTGNNEQFF.

On this clonotype: Compared with germline, one end of the junction differs, possibly owing to a read error. The gene calls are TRBV28 and TRBJ2-1; D gene ambiguous. CDR3 size: 12 residues. The germline CDR1 and CDR2 sequences are MDHEN and SYDVKM. The CDR3 region is CASSFGQNEQFF. Here the CDR3 DNA reads TGTGCCAGTAGTTTTGGCCAAAATGAGCAGTTCTTC.

This clonotype was recorded a few times. The chain carries TRBV12-3 or TRBV12-4 and TRBJ2-2, with a tentative D call TRBD2 (5 bases). Between the trimmed V and J ends, which lost 6 bases and 7 bases, there was a span of 15 bases. CDR3 length: 14 amino acids. The CDR3 loop reads CASSILVVGGELFF. CDR3 DNA: TGTGCCAGCAGCATACTAGTGGTGGGCGGGGAGCTGTTTTTT.

Many counts were recorded for this clonotype. This chain links TRBV29-1 with TRBJ2-7; D unresolved. This CDR3 has 11 amino acids. Germline V gene data show CDR1 as SQVTM and CDR2 as ANQGSEA. Trimming pared 4 bases from V and 3 bases from J, leaving 7 bases between. The CDR3 here is CSVGVGYEQYF. CDR3 nucleotides: TGCAGCGTTGGAGTTGGCTACGAGCAGTACTTC.

The chain recombines TRBV6-6 with TRBJ2-5; no clear D. Trimming cost V 4 bases and J 3 bases, with 12 bases left between them. This CDR3 has 14 amino acids. Germline V gene data show CDR1 as MNHNY and CDR2 as SVGAGI (reference sequence). As DNA, the CDR3 is TGTGCCAGCAGTTTCCTTGACATCAAAGAGACCCAGTACTTC. Residues: CASSFLDIKETQYF.

This clonotype has more than one count but fewer than ten. CDR3 amino acids: CASTPRISETQYF. DNA for the CDR3: TGTGCCAGCACCCCCCGGATCAGCGAGACCCAGTACTTC. The V call is TRBV7-2, the J call TRBJ2-5; D ambiguous. The CDR3 has 13 amino acids. Germline-derived CDR1 and CDR2 are SGHTA and FQGNSA. The V end was cut by 7 bases, the J end by 5 bases, with 14 bases between. The complete variable domain, with remaining parts taken from reference TRBV7-2 and TRBJ2-5, reads GAGVSQSPSNKVTEKGKDVELRCDPISGHTALYWYRQSLGQGLEFLIYFQGNSAPDKSGLPSDRFSAERTGGSVSTLTIQRTQQEDSAVYLCASTPRISETQYFGPGTRLLVL.

This clonotype occurred a few times. CDR3 residues: CASSQAGTLYEQYF. The DNA of the CDR3 is TGTGCCAGCAGCCAAGCGGGGACCCTTTACGAGCAGTACTTC. The V call is TRBV3-1, the J call TRBJ2-7; either TRBD1 or TRBD2 may fit D (5 bases each). CDR1 is LGHDT and CDR2 is YNNKEL in the germline V gene (reference sequence). The CDR3 has 14 residues. V was shortened by 1 base and J by 4 bases, with 11 bases between the two germline ends.

V usage is TRBV15 and J usage is TRBJ1-2; 7 nucleotides agree with TRBD1. The V gene's germline CDR1 is LNHNV and CDR2 YYDKDF (reference sequence). V lost 6 bases, J lost 6 bases, and 7 bases stayed unmatched. The CDR3 has 13 amino acids. In DNA form, the CDR3 reads TGTGCCACCAGACTGGGGAGGGGGCATGGCTACACCTTC. As protein: CATRLGRGHGYTF.

This chain joins TRBV5-1 and TRBJ1-1; D unresolved. Trimming removed 1 base from V and 1 base from J, with 17 bases in between. The CDR3 runs to 17 residues. Germline loops: CDR1 SGHRS, CDR2 YFSETQ. CDR3 bases: TGCGCCAGCAGCTTGACGAAACCAGGATTTGGGAACACTGAAGCTTTCTTT. It codes for CASSLTKPGFGNTEAFF.

J is TRBJ2-5 and V is TRBV2; D perhaps matches TRBD2 (5 bases). The end of the DNA fits TRBJ2-7 better, so the J call may be wrong. The CDR3 has 12 residues. CDR1 is SNHLY, CDR2 FYNNEI, per germline. CDR3 DNA sequence: TGTGCCAGCAGTGTAGGCGGGCTCGAGCAGTACTTC. Protein product: CASSVGGLEQYF.

The V call is TRBV29-1, the J call TRBJ1-2; 9 bases match TRBD1. The germline V gene has CDR1 SQVTM and CDR2 ANQGSEA. V lost 6 bases, J lost 9 bases, and 8 bases stayed unmatched. CDR3 length: 12 residues. The CDR3 DNA reads as TGCAGCGTCGAGGGACAGGGATGGAGCTACACCTTC. This gives the protein CSVEGQGWSYTF.

To note about this clonotype: The germline gene is not matched at one end of the junction; a read error may be the cause. The rearrangement joins TRBV14 to TRBJ1-6; D may be TRBD1 (5 bases). CDR3 length: 14 amino acids. CDR1 and CDR2 from the germline V gene are SGHDN and FVKESK. The CDR3 bases are TGTGCCAGCAACCAAGCCAGGGTGGAATCACCCCTCCACTTT. Translating gives CASNQARVESPLHF. Using reference TRBV14 and TRBJ1-6 for the parts outside the CDR3, the full variable domain is EAGVTQFPSHSVIEKGQTVTLRCDPISGHDNLYWYRRVMGKEIKFLLHFVKESKQDESGMPNNRFLAERTGGTYSTLKVQPAELEDSGVYFCASNQARVESPLHFGNGTRLTVT.

The chain is built from TRBV6-5 and TRBJ2-1, with D possibly being TRBD1 (6 bases). This CDR3 is 14 amino acids long. V lost 6 bases and J 9 bases, leaving 18 bases between the germline ends. Germline CDR1 MNHEY, CDR2 SVGAGI. CDR3 in amino acids: CASSTSYRASEQFF. DNA of the CDR3: TGTGCCAGCAGCACCTCTTACAGGGCGAGTGAGCAGTTCTTC.

With regard to this clonotype: The junction does not match germline at one end; this may be a read error. V is TRBV10-1 and J is TRBJ2-7; D is perhaps TRBD1 (5 bases). Germline lookup yields CDR1 WNHNN and CDR2 SYGVQD (reference sequence). The CDR3 loop spans 15 amino acids. CDR3 sequence reads: CTSSESRQRSYEQYF. The CDR3 DNA is TGCACCAGCAGTGAATCCCGACAGCGCTCCTACGAGCAGTACTTC.